This T cell receptor (beta chain) was observed in a study of shared clonotypes between healthy human individuals. About this clone itself: What it recognizes is unknown.

Findings of the study overall: Relative to clonotypes present in all four donors, those not shared had lower generation probabilities.

The genomic DNA of each subset was split evenly across several immunoSEQ plates. As originally analysed: From ImmunoSEQ came sequences covering only the junction and carrying no quality scores, so filtering differed. Sequenced by immunoSEQ multiplex PCR; TCRdb stores in-frame clones only, minus some. The V and J calls and clone size come from that table; D and trimming were worked out from the DNA. The profile shows under 750,000 clones, roughly 72% of them singletons. The clonotype was recovered from a woman aged 25-40 years in good health. Sequenced: memory CD4+ T cells sorted from blood. The subset here: CD45RA-negative fraction.

The CDR3 region is CASSYSSQGSNQPQHF. In DNA form, the CDR3 reads TGTGCCAGCAGTTACTCGAGTCAGGGAAGCAATCAGCCCCAGCATTTT. This chain connects TRBV6-6 to TRBJ1-5, with D maybe TRBD1 (5 bases). The CDR3 is made up of 16 amino acids. CDR1 is MNHNY, CDR2 SVGAGI, per germline (reference sequence). V dropped 0 bases and J dropped 1 base, with 10 bases sitting between them.